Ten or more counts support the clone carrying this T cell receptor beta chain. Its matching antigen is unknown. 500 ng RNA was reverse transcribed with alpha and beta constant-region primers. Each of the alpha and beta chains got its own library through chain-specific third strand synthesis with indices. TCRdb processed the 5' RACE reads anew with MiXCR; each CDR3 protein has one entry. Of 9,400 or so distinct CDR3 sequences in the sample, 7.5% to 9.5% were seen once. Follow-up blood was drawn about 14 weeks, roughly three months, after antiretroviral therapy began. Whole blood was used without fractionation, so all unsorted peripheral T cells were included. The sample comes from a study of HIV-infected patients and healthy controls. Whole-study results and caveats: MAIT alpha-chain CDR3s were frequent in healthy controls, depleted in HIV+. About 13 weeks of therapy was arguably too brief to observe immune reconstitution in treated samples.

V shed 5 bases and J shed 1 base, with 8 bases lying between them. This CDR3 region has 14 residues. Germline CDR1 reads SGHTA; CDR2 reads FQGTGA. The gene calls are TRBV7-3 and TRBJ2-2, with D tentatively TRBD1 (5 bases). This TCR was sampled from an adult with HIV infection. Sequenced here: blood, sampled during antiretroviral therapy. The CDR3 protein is CASSRGQNTGELFF. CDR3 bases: TGTGCCAGCAGCCGCGGACAGAACACCGGGGAGCTGTTTTTT.